This T cell receptor (beta chain) was observed in a study of blood T cell repertoires in COVID-19. Study-wide context: Both acute and convalescent COVID-19 samples were obtained from the United States, Italy and Spain. Nucleic acid was either cDNA or gDNA, and it came from T cells, B-cell-depleted T cells, or PBMCs.

This CDR3 is 16 amino acids long. Germline V lookup: CDR1 WSHSY, CDR2 SAAADI. With V trimmed by 2 bases and J by 6 bases, 11 bases remained unmatched. In the authors' workflow: Reference gene primer amplification yielded estimated nucleated cell counts. Generated by immunoSEQ multiplex PCR, the TCRdb table keeps only in-frame clones and is missing some. V and J calls and clone size follow that table, whereas D and trimming were derived from the DNA. The sample lists 200,000 to 250,000 clones; 80% to 85% were seen once. The sequenced sample was peripheral blood. This clonotype originated in a man aged 25-45 years with active or convalescent COVID-19. The J gene is TRBJ1-1, the V gene TRBV10-2, with 8 bases that match TRBD1. As DNA, the CDR3 is TGCGCCAGCAGTGAGCCCAAGACAGGGGCTGTCTCTGAAGCTTTCTTT. This translates into CASSEPKTGAVSEAFF.